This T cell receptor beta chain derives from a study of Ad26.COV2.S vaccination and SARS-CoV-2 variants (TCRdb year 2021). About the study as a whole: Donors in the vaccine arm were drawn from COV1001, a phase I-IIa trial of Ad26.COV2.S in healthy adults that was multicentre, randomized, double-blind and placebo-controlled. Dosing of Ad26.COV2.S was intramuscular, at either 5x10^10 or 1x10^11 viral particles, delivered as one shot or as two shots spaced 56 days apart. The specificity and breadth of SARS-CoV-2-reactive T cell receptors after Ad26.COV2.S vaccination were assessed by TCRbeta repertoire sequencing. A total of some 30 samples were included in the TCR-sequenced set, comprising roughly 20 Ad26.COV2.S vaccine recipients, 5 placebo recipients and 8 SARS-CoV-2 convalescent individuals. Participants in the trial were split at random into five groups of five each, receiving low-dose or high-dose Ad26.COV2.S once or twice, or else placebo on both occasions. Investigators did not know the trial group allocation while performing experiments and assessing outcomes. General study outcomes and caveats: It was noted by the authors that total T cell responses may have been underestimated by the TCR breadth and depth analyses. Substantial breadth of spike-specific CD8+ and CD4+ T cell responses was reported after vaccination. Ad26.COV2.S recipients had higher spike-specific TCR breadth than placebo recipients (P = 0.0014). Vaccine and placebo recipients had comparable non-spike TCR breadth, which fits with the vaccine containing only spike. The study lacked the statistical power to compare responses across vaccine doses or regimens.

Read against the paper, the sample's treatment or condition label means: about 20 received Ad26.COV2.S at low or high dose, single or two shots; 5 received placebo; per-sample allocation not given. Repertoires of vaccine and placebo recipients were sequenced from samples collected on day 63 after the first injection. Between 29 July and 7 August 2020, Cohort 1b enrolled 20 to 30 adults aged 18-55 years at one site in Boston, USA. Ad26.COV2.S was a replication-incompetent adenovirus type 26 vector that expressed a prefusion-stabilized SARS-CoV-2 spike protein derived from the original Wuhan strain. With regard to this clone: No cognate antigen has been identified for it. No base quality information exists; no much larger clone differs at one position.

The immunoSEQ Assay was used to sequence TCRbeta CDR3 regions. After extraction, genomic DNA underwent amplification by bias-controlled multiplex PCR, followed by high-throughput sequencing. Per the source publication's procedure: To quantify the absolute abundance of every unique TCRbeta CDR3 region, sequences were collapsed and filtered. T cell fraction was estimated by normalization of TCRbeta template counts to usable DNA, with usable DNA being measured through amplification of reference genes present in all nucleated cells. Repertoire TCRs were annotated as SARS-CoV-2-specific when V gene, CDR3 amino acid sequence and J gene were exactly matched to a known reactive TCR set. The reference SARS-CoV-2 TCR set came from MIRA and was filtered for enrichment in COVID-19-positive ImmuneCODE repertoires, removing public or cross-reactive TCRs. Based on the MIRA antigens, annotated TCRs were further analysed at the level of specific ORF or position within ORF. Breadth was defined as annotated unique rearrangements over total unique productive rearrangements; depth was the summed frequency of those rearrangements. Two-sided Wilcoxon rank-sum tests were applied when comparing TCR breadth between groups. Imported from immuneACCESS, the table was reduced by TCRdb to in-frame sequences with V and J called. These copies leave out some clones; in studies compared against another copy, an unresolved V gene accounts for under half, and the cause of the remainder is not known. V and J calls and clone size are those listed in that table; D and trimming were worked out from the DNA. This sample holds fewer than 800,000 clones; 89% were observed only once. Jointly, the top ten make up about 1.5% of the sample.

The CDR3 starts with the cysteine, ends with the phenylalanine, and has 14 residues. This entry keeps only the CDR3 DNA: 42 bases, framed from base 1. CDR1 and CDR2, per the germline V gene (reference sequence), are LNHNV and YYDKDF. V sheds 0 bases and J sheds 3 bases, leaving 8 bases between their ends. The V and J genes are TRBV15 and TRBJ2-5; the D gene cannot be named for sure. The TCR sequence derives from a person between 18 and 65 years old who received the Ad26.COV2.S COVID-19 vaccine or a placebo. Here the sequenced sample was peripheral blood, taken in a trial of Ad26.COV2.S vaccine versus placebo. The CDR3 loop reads CATSRDLAKETQYF. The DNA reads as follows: TGTGCCACCAGCAGAGATCTCGCGAAAGAGACCCAGTACTTC.